This T cell receptor beta chain stems from a study of shared clonotypes between healthy human individuals. CDR1 is MDHEN, CDR2 SYDVKM, per germline. CDR3 length: 16 amino acids. J lost 3 bases, V lost 6 bases, and 5 bases had no gene match. Using immunoSEQ multiplex PCR, the repertoire was profiled, and TCRdb retains in-frame clones only, with some absent. Of about 2.4 million clones listed, more than 85% are singletons. The sequence derives from a man aged 18-30 years in good health. Some clones in this sample may be carry-over from other donors' samples. The chain uses TRBV28 and TRBJ2-6, with 10 bases matching TRBD2. Sequencing input: naive CD4+ T cells from PBMCs. Subset in this sample: CD45RA+ positively selected. The CDR3 nucleotides read TGTGCCAGCAGGATAGCGGGAGGCTTTGGGGCCAACGTCCTGACTTTC. Amino acid sequence: CASRIAGGFGANVLTF.